Each of the 2 T cell receptor beta chains below was sequenced from the same sample in a study of graft-versus-host responses after intestinal transplantation. Their antigens remain unidentified. Repertoires were generated with immunoSEQ multiplex PCR, while TCRdb's copy carries only in-frame clones and drops some. Of tens of thousands of clones listed, approximately 94% were seen once; the top ten hold 0.22%. The input for sequencing was unstimulated CD4+ T cells sorted from spleen or lymph node cells, taken before transplant. Receptors originate from a human donor who was the organ donor for an intestinal transplant.

The chain employs TRBV29-1 and TRBJ1-2; weak D call: TRBD1 (6 bases). The CDR3 spans 12 residues. Trimming took off 4 bases at V and 2 bases at J, with 8 bases between the two ends. Germline CDR1 is SQVTM and CDR2 is ANQGSEA. The DNA for the CDR3 is TGCAGCGTTGTACAGGGAAACTATGGCTACACCTTC. This codes for CSVVQGNYGYTF.

The chain has TRBV27 and TRBJ1-1, with D hard to call. Germline CDR1 is MNHEY and CDR2 is SMNVEV (reference sequence). V lost 6 bases to trimming and J lost 8 bases, with 19 bases between them. CDR3 length: 14 amino acids. CDR3 sequence: CASSPFPPMSEAFF. Written as DNA, the CDR3 is TGTGCCAGCAGCCCGTTTCCCCCCATGTCCGAAGCTTTCTTT.